This note documents a single T cell receptor (beta chain) sequence. Produced via immunoSEQ multiplex PCR; TCRdb's table is partial and in-frame only. This table has some 80,000 clones, about nine tenths appearing once. The data stem from a study of OX40 agonist ivuxolimab in advanced cancers. Across the study: At 75% to 90% male, the cohort had a mean age of around 56 years, ranging from about 20 to 79.

The sample was CD4+ or CD8+ T cells sorted from blood, taken in a trial of the OX40 agonist ivuxolimab. This TCR came from an adult with an advanced solid tumor such as melanoma, head and neck, liver or kidney cancer.

The CDR3 region has the DNA TGTGCCTGGAGTGTACGAGGGATTGAGAATCAGCCCCAGCATTTT. This encodes CAWSVRGIENQPQHF. This chain joins TRBV30 and TRBJ1-5; unclear D gene. The ends were cut back, 0 bases at V and 4 bases at J, with 13 bases in the middle. CDR3 length equals 15 residues. The germline gives CDR1 GTSNPN, CDR2 SVGIG (reference sequence).